The text below deals with one T cell receptor (beta chain). Its antigen is as yet unknown. The V gene's germline CDR1 is SEHNR and CDR2 FQNEAQ (reference sequence). The CDR3 runs 15 residues. Germline trimming cut 3 bases from V and 3 bases from J; bases unmatched to any gene: 5. These data are taken from a study of shared clonotypes between healthy human individuals. Once extracted for a subset, genomic DNA was divided evenly among several immunoSEQ plates. Sequencing was performed with immunoSEQ multiplex PCR; in TCRdb, only in-frame clones are kept and a portion is missing. The sample yields roughly 700,000 clones, about 90% seen once. Broader study findings: Larger estimated richness was generally recorded for naive subsets relative to memory subsets. Some naive CD4 clonotypes, 4% to 6%, turned up in common across a handful of donors. Sequencing depth was predicted to influence how clonotypes are shared among donors.

The sample consisted of memory CD8+ T cells from PBMCs. Subset reported: CD45RO+ cells pooled with CCR7-negative TemRA cells. This TCR came from a man younger than 35 in good health. Some clones in this sample may be carry-over from other donors' samples. The V gene is TRBV7-9, the J gene TRBJ1-1; 9 bases fit TRBD1. For the CDR3, the DNA is TGTGCCAGCAGCTTTCTACAGGGGGCCGACACTGAAGCTTTCTTT. Its translation is CASSFLQGADTEAFF.